What follows is one T cell receptor (beta chain) and its context. The CDR3 has 15 residues. J lost 4 bases, V lost 3 bases, and 9 bases had no gene match. Looked up from germline, CDR1 is KGHSH and CDR2 is LQKENI. The sample belongs to a study of blood T cell repertoires in COVID-19. Libraries were prepared by immunoSEQ multiplex PCR; TCRdb keeps only in-frame clonotypes and omits some of them. The sample lists some 130,000 clones; roughly 80% were seen once. This receptor was taken from a man between 65 and 85 years old with acute or convalescent COVID-19. This sequence joins TRBV18 and TRBJ2-7; 7 nucleotides match TRBD1. Material: peripheral blood. The CDR3 bases are TGTGCCAGCTCACCGGAAACAGGGGCTAAATACGAGCAGTACTTC. It yields the protein CASSPETGAKYEQYF.